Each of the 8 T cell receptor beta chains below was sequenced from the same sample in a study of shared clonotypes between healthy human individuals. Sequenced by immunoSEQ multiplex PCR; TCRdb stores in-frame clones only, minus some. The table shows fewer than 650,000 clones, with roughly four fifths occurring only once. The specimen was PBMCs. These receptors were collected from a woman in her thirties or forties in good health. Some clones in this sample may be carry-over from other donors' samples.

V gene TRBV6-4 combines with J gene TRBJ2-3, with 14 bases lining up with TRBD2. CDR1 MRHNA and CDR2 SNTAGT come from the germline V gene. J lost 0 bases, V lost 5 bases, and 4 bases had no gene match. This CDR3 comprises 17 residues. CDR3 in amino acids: CASSPGTSGSSTDTQYF. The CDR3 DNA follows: TGTGCCAGCAGTCCCGGGACTAGCGGGAGTAGCACAGATACGCAGTATTTT.

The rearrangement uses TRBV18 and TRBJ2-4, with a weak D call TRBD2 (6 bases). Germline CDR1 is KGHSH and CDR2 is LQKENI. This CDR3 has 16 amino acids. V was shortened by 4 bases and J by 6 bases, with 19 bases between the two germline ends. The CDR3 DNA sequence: TGTGCCAGCTCACTCGGAGCGGGCCCCGTGGGAAACATTCAGTACTTC. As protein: CASSLGAGPVGNIQYF.

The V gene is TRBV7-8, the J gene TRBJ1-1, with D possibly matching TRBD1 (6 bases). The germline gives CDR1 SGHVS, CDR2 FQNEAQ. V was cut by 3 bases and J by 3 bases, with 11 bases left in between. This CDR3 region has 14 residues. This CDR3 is CASSLEGGYTEAFF. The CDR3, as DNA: TGTGCCAGCAGCTTGGAAGGGGGATACACTGAAGCTTTCTTT.

The CDR3 is CASSLAGTINTGELFF. The DNA for the CDR3 is TGCGCCAGCAGCTTGGCAGGGACTATCAACACCGGGGAGCTGTTTTTT. The chain has TRBV5-1 and TRBJ2-2, with 7 bases matching TRBD2. This CDR3 region has 16 residues. V lost 0 bases and J lost 2; bases outside the gene matches: 4. Germline CDR1 SGHRS, CDR2 YFSETQ.

The CDR3 DNA follows: TGTGCCAGCAGTTCCCAGGGGGCTGGAAACACCATATATTTT. Protein: CASSSQGAGNTIYF. V and J are TRBV27 and TRBJ1-3, with TRBD1 matching over 7 bases. V was pared by 4 bases and J by 2 bases, with 2 bases of the junction left unmatched. This CDR3 has 14 amino acids. The germline CDR1 and CDR2 sequences are MNHEY and SMNVEV (reference sequence).

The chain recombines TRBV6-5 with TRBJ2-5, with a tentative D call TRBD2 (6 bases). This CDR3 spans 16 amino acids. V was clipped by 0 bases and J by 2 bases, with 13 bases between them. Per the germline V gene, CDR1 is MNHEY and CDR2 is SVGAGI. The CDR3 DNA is TGTGCCAGCAGTTACTCGCCGGCGGGGCTTCAAGAGACCCAGTACTTC. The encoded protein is CASSYSPAGLQETQYF.

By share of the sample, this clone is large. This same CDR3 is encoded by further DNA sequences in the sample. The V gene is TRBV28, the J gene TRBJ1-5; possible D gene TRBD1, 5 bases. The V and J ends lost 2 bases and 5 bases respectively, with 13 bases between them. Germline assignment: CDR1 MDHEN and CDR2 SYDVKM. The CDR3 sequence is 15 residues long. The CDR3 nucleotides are TGTGCCAGCAGTTTAGGCGGCGTGGGGGATCAGCCCCAGCATTTT. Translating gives CASSLGGVGDQPQHF. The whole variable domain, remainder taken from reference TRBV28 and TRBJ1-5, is DVKVTQSSRYLVKRTGEKVFLECVQDMDHENMFWYRQDPGLGLRLIYFSYDVKMKEKGDIPEGYSVSREKKERFSLILESASTNQTSMYLCASSLGGVGDQPQHFGDGTRLSIL.

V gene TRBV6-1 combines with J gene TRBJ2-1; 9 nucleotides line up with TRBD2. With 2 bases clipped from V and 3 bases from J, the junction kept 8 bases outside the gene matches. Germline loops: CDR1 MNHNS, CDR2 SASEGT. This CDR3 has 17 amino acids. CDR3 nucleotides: TGTGCCAGCAGTGAAAGGTTGGGGACTAGCCGCTACAATGAGCAGTTCTTC. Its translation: CASSERLGTSRYNEQFF.